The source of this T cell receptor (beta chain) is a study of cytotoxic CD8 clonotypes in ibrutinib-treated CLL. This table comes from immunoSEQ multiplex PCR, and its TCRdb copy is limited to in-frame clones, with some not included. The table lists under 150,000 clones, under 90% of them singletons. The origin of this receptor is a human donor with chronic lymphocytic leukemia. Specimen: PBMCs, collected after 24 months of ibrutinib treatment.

In DNA, the CDR3 is TGTGCTAGTGGTTTGGACACAGGGACAGGGGCCGGCTACACCTTC. As protein: CASGLDTGTGAGYTF. This chain connects TRBV12-5 to TRBJ1-2; 10 bases are shared with TRBD1. The CDR3 sequence is 15 residues long. Unmatched junction bases numbered 7, after V lost 1 base and J lost 8 bases. The germline CDR1 and CDR2 sequences are LGHNT and FRNRAP.